This T cell receptor (beta chain) was observed in a study of early T cells in non-severe SARS-CoV-2 infection. Whole-study context: The authors sequenced bulk RNA from unsorted whole blood, leaving chains unpaired. The study, taken as a whole, reports: The study's VDJdb matching favored anti-spike CD8 responses and missed private and CD4 specificities.

Turning to this clonotype: Its antigen is unidentified.

Unique molecular identifiers tagged individual cDNA molecules. TCRdb used MiXCR to reprocess the 5' RACE reads, holding one entry per CDR3 protein. Of 35,000 to 45,000 distinct CDR3 sequences in the sample, less than 7.5% were seen once. This CDR3 contains 12 residues. The germline V gene encodes CDR1 SGHNT and CDR2 YENEEA. With 5 bases removed from V and 3 bases from J, the gap between germline ends came to 4 bases. The origin of this receptor is an adult who was a healthcare worker with PCR-confirmed SARS-CoV-2 infection or an uninfected control (not recorded which). Sequenced material: whole blood, taken at baseline. The V and J genes are TRBV11-3 and TRBJ2-2, with no clear D. The CDR3 loop reads CASSRDTGELFF. In DNA form, the CDR3 reads TGTGCCAGCAGCCGAGACACCGGGGAGCTGTTTTTT.